This TCR beta chain was identified during a study of human thymus T cells. Study-level results: Related reports documented highly overlapping thymic repertoires among unrelated individuals. It looked as if thymic and blood repertoires used V and J genes in a biased way.

A note on this clone: Its antigen is unknown.

Thymic samples were excised during corrective heart operations. The table came from immunoSEQ multiplex PCR; TCRdb's copy has only in-frame clones and leaves some out. Here the sample spans some 120,000 clones, more than 90% being singletons. V was clipped by 0 bases and J by 8 bases, with 26 bases between them. This CDR3 is built from 18 residues. Germline CDR1 reads SGHRS; CDR2 reads YFSETQ. The chain recombines TRBV5-1 with TRBJ1-2; a weak D match, TRBD1 (5 bases). This clonotype was obtained from a boy younger than two with a congenital heart defect but otherwise immunologically healthy. Sequenced sample: thymus tissue. CDR3 residues: CASSLEGTEPPLCLGYTF. CDR3 in DNA: TGCGCCAGCAGCTTGGAAGGGACGGAGCCCCCACTATGCTTGGGCTACACCTTC. Supplemented by reference TRBV5-1 and TRBJ1-2, the full variable domain reads KAGVTQTPRYLIKTRGQQVTLSCSPISGHRSVSWYQQTPGQGLQFLFEYFSETQRNKGNFPGRFSGRQFSNSRSEMNVSTLELGDSALYLCASSLEGTEPPLCLGYTFGSGTRLTVV.